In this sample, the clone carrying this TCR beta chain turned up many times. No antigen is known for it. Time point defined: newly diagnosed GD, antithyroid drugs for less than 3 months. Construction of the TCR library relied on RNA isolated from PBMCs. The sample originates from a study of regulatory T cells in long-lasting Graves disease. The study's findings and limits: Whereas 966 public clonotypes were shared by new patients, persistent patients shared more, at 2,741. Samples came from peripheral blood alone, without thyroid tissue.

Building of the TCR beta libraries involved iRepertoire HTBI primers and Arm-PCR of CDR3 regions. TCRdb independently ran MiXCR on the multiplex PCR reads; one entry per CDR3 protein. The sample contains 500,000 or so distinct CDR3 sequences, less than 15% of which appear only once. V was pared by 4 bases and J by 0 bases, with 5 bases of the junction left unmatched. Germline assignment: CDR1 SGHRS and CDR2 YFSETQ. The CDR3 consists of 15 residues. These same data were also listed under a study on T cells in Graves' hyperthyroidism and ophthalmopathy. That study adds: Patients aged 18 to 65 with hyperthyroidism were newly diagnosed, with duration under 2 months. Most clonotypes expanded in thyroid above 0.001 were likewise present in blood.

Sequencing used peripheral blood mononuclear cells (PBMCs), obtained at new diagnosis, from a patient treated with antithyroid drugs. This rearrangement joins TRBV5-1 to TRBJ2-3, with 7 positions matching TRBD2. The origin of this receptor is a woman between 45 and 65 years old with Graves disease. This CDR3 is CASSAAGVSTDTQYF. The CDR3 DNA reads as TGCGCCAGCAGCGCGGCGGGAGTGAGCACAGATACGCAGTATTTT.